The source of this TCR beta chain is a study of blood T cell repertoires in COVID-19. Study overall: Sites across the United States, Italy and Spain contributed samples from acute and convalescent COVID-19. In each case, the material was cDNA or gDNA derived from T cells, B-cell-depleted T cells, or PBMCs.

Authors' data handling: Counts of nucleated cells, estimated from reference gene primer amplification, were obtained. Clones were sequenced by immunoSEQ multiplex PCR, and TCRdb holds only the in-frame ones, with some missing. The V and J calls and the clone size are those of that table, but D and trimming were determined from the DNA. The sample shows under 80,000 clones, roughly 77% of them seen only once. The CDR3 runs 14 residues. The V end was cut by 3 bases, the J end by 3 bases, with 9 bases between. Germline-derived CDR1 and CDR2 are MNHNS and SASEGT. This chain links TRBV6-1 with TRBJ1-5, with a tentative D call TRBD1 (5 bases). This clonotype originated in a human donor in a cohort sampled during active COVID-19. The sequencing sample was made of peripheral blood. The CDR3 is CASSEAGLNQPQHF. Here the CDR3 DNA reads TGTGCCAGCAGTGAGGCGGGGCTCAATCAGCCCCAGCATTTT.